These 5 T cell receptor beta chains came from one sample sequenced in a study of cytomegalovirus exposure and HLA in healthy donors. Use of 60 Vbeta and 13 Jbeta primers characterized the PCR. Generated by immunoSEQ multiplex PCR, the TCRdb table keeps only in-frame clones and is missing some. The sample records around 170,000 clones, over 75% being singletons. Sample: PBMCs. The receptors were gathered from a man aged 35 to 55 in good health and CMV-seropositive.

The chain is built from TRBV30 and TRBJ1-4; 9 bases align to TRBD1. With V trimmed by 5 bases and J by 5 bases, 0 bases remained unmatched. Germline V gene data show CDR1 as GTSNPN and CDR2 as SVGIG (reference sequence). The CDR3 runs to 12 residues. The CDR3 sequence: CAWDRGNEKLFF. CDR3 sequence (DNA): TGTGCCTGGGACAGGGGGAATGAAAAACTGTTTTTT. Full variable domain (rest looked up from reference TRBV30 and TRBJ1-4): SQTIHQWPATLVQPVGSPLSLECTVEGTSNPNLYWYRQAAGRGLQLLFYSVGIGQISSEVPQNLSASRPQDRQFILSSKKLLLSDSGFYLCAWDRGNEKLFFGSGTQLSVL.

This clone was detected only once. The V and J genes are TRBV5-6 and TRBJ2-5; 9 positions match TRBD1. Losses at the gene ends were 3 bases for V and 5 bases for J; bases not matched to a gene: 11. The CDR3 loop spans 16 amino acids. CDR1 is SGHDT, CDR2 YYEEEE, per germline. The CDR3 DNA reads TGTGCCAGCAGCTGGGGGGGACAGGGACTGACCGAGACCCAGTACTTC. It specifies CASSWGGQGLTETQYF.

V gene TRBV27 combines with J gene TRBJ1-2; D is undetermined. V was shortened by 6 bases and J by 0 bases, with 17 bases between the two germline ends. CDR1 MNHEY and CDR2 SMNVEV come from the germline V gene (reference sequence). CDR3 size: 16 residues. The CDR3 bases are TGTGCCAGCAGCCCCCTCCCTCTACAGTCTAACTATGGCTACACCTTC. Its protein is CASSPLPLQSNYGYTF.

V usage is TRBV19 and J usage is TRBJ2-6, with D perhaps matching TRBD2 (5 bases). V lost 7 bases and J lost 0, with 16 bases in between. CDR3 size: 17 residues. From germline, CDR1 is LNHDA and CDR2 SQIVND (reference sequence). CDR3 in DNA: TGTGCCAGTAACGAACTAGTGCGGACCTCTGGGGCCAACGTCCTGACTTTC. This codes for CASNELVRTSGANVLTF. The entire variable domain, with the rest obtained from reference TRBV19 and TRBJ2-6, is as follows: DGGITQSPKYLFRKEGQNVTLSCEQNLNHDAMYWYRQDPGQGLRLIYYSQIVNDFQKGDIAEGYSVSREKKESFPLTVTSAQKNPTAFYLCASNELVRTSGANVLTFGAGSRLTVL.

The chain uses TRBV12-5 and TRBJ2-7; D may be TRBD1 (6 bases). The germline V gene has CDR1 LGHNT and CDR2 FRNRAP. V lost 8 bases to trimming and J lost 5 bases, with 19 bases between them. This CDR3 is 14 amino acids long. The CDR3 spells CASSAGTLYNEQYF. CDR3 sequence (DNA): TGTGCTAGTTCCGCCGGGACATTATACAACGAGCAGTACTTC.